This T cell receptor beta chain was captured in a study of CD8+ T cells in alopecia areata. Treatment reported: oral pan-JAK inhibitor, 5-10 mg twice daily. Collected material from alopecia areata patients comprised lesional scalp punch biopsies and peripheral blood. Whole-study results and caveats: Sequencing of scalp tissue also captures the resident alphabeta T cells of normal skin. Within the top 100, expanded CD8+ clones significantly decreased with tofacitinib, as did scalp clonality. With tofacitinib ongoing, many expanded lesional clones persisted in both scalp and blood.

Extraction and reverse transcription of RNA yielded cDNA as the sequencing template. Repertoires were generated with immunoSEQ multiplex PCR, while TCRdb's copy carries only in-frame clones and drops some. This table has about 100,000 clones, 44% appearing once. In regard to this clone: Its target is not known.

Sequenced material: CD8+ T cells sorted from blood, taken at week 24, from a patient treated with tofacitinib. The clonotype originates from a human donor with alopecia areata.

The CDR3: CASSSGQGGYNEQFF. In DNA, the CDR3 is TGTGCCAGCAGCTCAGGACAGGGCGGCTACAATGAGCAGTTCTTC. The rearrangement links TRBV11-2 to TRBJ2-1; TRBD1 matches 8 bases. Germline trimming cut 4 bases from V and 3 bases from J; bases unmatched to any gene: 5. The CDR3 is 15 residues long. Germline lookup yields CDR1 SGHAT and CDR2 FQNNGV.